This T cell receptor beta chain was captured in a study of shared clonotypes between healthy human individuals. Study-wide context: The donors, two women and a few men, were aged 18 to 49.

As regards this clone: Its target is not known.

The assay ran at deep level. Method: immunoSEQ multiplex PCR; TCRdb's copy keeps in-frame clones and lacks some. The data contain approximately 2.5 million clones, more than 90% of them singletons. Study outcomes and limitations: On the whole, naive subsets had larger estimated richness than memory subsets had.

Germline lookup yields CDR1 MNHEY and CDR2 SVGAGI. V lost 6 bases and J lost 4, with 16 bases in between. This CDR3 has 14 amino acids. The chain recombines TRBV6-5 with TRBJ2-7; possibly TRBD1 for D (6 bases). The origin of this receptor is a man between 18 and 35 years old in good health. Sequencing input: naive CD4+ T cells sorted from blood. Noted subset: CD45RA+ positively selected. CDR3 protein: CASRLGAGSYEQYF. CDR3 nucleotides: TGTGCCAGCAGGTTGGGGGCAGGTAGTTACGAGCAGTACTTC.